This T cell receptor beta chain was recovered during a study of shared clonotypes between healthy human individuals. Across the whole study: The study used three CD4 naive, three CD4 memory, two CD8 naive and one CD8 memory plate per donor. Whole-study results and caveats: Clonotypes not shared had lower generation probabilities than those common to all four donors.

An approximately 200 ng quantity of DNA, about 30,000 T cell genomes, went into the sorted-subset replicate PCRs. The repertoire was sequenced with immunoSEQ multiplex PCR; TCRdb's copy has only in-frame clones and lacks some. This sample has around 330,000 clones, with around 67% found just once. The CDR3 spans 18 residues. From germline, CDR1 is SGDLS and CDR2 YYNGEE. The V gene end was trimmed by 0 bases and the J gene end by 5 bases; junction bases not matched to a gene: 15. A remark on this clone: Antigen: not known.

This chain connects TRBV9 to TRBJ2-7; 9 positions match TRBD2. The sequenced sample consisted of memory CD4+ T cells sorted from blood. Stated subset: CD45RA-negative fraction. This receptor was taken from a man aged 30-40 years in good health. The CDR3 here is CASSVDPSGMVLGDEQYF. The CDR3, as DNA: TGTGCCAGCAGCGTAGACCCTAGCGGGATGGTCTTAGGTGACGAGCAGTACTTC.